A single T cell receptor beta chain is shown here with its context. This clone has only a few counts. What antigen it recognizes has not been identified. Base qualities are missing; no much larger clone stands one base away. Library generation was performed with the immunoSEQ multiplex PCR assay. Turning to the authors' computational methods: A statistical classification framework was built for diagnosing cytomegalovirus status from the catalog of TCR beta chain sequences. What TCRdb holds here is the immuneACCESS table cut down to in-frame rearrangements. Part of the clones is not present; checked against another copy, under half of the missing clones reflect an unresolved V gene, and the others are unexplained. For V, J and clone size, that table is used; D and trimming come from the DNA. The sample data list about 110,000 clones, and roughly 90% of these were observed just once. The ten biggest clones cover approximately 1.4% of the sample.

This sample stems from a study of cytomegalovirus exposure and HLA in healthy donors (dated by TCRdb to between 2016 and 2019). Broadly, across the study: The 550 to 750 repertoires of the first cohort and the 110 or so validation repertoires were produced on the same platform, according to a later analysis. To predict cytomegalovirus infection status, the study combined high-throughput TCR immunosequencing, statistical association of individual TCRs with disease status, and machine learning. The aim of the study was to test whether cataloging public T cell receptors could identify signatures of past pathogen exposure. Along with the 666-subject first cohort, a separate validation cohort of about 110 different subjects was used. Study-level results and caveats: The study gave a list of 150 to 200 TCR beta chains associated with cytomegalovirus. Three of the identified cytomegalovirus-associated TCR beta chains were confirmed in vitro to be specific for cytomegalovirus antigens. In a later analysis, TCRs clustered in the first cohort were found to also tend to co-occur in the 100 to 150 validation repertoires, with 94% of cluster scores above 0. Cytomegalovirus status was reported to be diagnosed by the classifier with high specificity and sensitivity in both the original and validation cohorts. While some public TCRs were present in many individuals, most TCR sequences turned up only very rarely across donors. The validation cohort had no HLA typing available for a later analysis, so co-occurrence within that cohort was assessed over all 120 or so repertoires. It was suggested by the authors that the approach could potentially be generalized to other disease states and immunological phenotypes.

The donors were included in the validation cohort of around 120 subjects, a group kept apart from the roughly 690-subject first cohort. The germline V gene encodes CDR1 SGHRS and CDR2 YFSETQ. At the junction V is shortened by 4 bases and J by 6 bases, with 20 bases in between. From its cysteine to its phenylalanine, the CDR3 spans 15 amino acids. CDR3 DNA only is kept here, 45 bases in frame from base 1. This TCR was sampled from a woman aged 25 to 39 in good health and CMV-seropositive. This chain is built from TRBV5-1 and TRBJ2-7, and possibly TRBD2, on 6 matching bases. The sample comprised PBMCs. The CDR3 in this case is CASSPEGPSGGEQYF. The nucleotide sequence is TGCGCCAGCAGCCCGGAGGGACCCTCAGGAGGCGAGCAGTACTTC.